One and the same sample provided the 10 T cell receptor beta chains below, sequenced in a study of blood T cell repertoires in COVID-19. Repertoires were generated with immunoSEQ multiplex PCR, while TCRdb's copy carries only in-frame clones and drops some. The table records about 210,000 clones, roughly 86% of them present only once. Specimen: peripheral blood. The receptor set was obtained from a woman between 45 and 65 years old with active or convalescent COVID-19.

The V call is TRBV6-5, the J call TRBJ2-7; TRBD1 aligns across 9 bases. The J segment lost 4 bases and the V segment lost 6 bases, leaving 7 bases of the junction unmatched. The V gene's germline CDR1 is MNHEY and CDR2 SVGAGI. The CDR3 spans 14 residues. In nucleotides, the CDR3 is TGTGCCAGCAGCGCCGGGACAGGGAAATACGAGCAGTACTTC. Translating gives CASSAGTGKYEQYF.

The V and J genes are TRBV15 and TRBJ1-1, with 7 bases aligning to TRBD1. CDR1 and CDR2 (germline): LNHNV, YYDKDF (reference sequence). Germline trimming cut 2 bases from V and 2 bases from J; bases unmatched to any gene: 14. The CDR3 is made up of 18 amino acids. CDR3 in amino acids: CATSRHNTQGTANTEAFF. The CDR3 DNA follows: TGTGCCACCAGCAGACACAATACGCAGGGGACAGCAAACACTGAAGCTTTCTTT.

CDR3 DNA: TGCGCCAGCAGCCCCGGGGACAGGGTTTACACTGAAGCTTTCTTT. Translation: CASSPGDRVYTEAFF. The genes are TRBV5-1 and TRBJ1-1; 9 nucleotides agree with TRBD1. Germline V gene sequence: CDR1 SGHRS, CDR2 YFSETQ. The CDR3 extends over 15 amino acids. The junction had 7 bases not matched to a gene; V was cut back by 4 bases and J by 3 bases.

The genes are TRBV5-4 and TRBJ1-2, with D maybe TRBD1 (5 bases). Looked up from germline, CDR1 is SGHNT and CDR2 is YYREEE (reference sequence). The CDR3 loop spans 12 amino acids. Trimming left V 0 bases short and J 13 bases short, with 13 bases between. The CDR3 bases are TGTGCCAGCAGCTTGGAGGGGATCAGGGCCACCTTC. Residues: CASSLEGIRATF.

V and J are TRBV5-1 and TRBJ2-3; 11 bases fit TRBD2. This CDR3 contains 16 residues. Per germline, CDR1 SGHRS and CDR2 YFSETQ. The J segment lost 7 bases and the V segment lost 0 bases, leaving 7 bases of the junction unmatched. The CDR3 nucleotides read TGCGCCAGCAGCTTGGAAGGGACTAGCGGACGAAATACGCAGTATTTT. This translates into CASSLEGTSGRNTQYF.

The chain employs TRBV29-1 and TRBJ2-3, with D unresolved. Germline-derived CDR1 and CDR2 are SQVTM and ANQGSEA. This CDR3 spans 14 amino acids. Trimming cost V 5 bases and J 0 bases, with 12 bases left between them. The CDR3 spells CSVRPRISTDTQYF. The CDR3 coding sequence is TGCAGCGTTCGACCTAGGATTAGCACAGATACGCAGTATTTT.

The J gene is TRBJ1-3, the V gene TRBV15; D may be TRBD1 (5 bases). CDR3 length equals 20 residues. Germline-derived CDR1 and CDR2 are LNHNV and YYDKDF (reference sequence). V lost 2 bases to trimming and J lost 0 bases, with 23 bases between them. The CDR3 reads CATSRPGDPGRQVSGNTIYF. The CDR3 region has the DNA TGTGCCACCAGCAGACCGGGGGACCCAGGCAGACAAGTCTCTGGAAACACCATATATTTT.

V usage is TRBV29-1 and J usage is TRBJ2-1; D uncertain. From germline, CDR1 is SQVTM and CDR2 ANQGSEA. The CDR3 is 15 amino acids. V was clipped by 3 bases and J by 6 bases, with 18 bases between them. DNA for the CDR3: TGCAGCGTTGATACCTACCCCAACCGAGGCAATGAGCAGTTCTTC. This encodes CSVDTYPNRGNEQFF.

J is TRBJ1-5 and V is TRBV5-1; tentative D call: TRBD1 (5 bases). Per the germline V gene, CDR1 is SGHRS and CDR2 is YFSETQ. The CDR3 has 15 amino acids. Trimming took 4 bases from V and 8 from J, leaving 19 bases between them. The CDR3 loop reads CASSLLGARGEPQHF. The CDR3 coding sequence is TGCGCCAGCAGCCTGCTAGGGGCCCGTGGGGAGCCCCAGCATTTT.

The chain combines TRBV25-1 with TRBJ1-1; unclear D gene. V lost 4 bases, J lost 10 bases, and 13 bases lay in between. The CDR3 runs 12 residues. CDR1 and CDR2 from the germline V gene are MGHDK and SYGVNS. DNA for the CDR3: TGTGCCAGCAGTGCCCCTCGGGAACCAGCTTTCTTT. Translation: CASSAPREPAFF.